The next 2 T cell receptor beta chains were all read from a single sample in a study of cytomegalovirus exposure and HLA in healthy donors. Vbeta (60) and Jbeta (13) primers were used in the PCR. The method was immunoSEQ multiplex PCR; TCRdb's version includes in-frame clones alone and lacks a portion of them. The repertoire has roughly 160,000 clones, more than 65% of them found once; the top ten carry approximately 1.6%. Material: PBMCs. The receptors stem from a woman in her 30s in good health and CMV-seronegative.

The V and J genes are TRBV9 and TRBJ1-1; 7 nucleotides agree with TRBD1. V lost 2 bases and J lost 3; bases outside the gene matches: 1. CDR1 SGDLS and CDR2 YYNGEE come from the germline V gene. The CDR3 consists of 13 residues. The chain's CDR3 is CASSVDRDTEAFF. For the CDR3, the DNA is TGTGCCAGCAGCGTCGACAGGGACACTGAAGCTTTCTTT.

The chain links TRBV27 to TRBJ1-2, with TRBD1 matching over 8 bases. The J segment lost 8 bases and the V segment lost 5 bases, leaving 7 bases of the junction unmatched. From germline, CDR1 is MNHEY and CDR2 SMNVEV (reference sequence). CDR3 size: 13 residues. CDR3 sequence (DNA): TGTGCCAGCAGTGCGGACAGGGTTGGGGGCTACACCTTC. Translation: CASSADRVGGYTF.